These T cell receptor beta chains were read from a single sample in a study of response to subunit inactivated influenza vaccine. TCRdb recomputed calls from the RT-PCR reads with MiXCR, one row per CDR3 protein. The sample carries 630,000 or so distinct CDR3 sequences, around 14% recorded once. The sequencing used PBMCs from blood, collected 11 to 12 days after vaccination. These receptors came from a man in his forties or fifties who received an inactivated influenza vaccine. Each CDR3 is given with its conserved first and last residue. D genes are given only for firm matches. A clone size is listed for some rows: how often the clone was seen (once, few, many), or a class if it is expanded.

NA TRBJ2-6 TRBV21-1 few TGTGCCAGCAGCAACTCTGGTACTGCTCTCTCTGGGGCCAACGTCCTGACTTTC CASSNSGTALSGANVLTF
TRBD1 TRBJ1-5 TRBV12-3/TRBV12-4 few TGTGCCAGCAGCCCCACCGGACAGGGCCTTCAGCCCCAGCATTTT CASSPTGQGLQPQHF
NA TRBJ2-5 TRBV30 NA TGTGCCTGGAGTCCTCAGACCGGACAAGAGACCCAGTACTTC CAWSPQTGQETQYF
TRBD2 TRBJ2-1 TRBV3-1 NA TGTGCCAGCAGCCAAGAGGCTAGCGGGAGGAACAATGAGCAGTTCTTC CASSQEASGRNNEQFF
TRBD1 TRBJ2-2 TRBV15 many TGTGCCACCAGCCGTCGACAGGGCGGCACCGGGGAGCTGTTTTTT CATSRRQGGTGELFF
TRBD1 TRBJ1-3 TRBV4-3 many TGCGCCAGCAGCCAGGGGGACAGGGCTGGAAACACCATATATTTT CASSQGDRAGNTIYF
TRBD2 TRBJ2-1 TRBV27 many TGTGCCAGCAGTTTCGGGGGGGGGAATGAGCAGTTCTTC CASSFGGGNEQFF
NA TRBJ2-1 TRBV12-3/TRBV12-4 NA TGTGCCAGCAGTTCCCGGGACGGGGAGATGAGTGAGCAGTTCTTC CASSSRDGEMSEQFF
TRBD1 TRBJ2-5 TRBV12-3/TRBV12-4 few TGTGCCAGCAGTGGGACAGGGGCACAAGAGACCCAGTACTTC CASSGTGAQETQYF
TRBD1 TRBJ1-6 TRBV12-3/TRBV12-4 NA TGTGCCAGCAGCCAGGGACAGTATAATTCACCCCTCCACTTT CASSQGQYNSPLHF
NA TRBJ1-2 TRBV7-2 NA TGTGCCAGCAACCGGGGTGACGGCTACACCTTC CASNRGDGYTF
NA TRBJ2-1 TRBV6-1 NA TGTGCCAGCACCATGACGGGGTACTCCTACAATGAGCAGTTCTTC CASTMTGYSYNEQFF
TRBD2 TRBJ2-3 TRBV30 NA TGTGCCTGGAGTAGCGGGAGAAACGCAGATACGCAGTATTTT CAWSSGRNADTQYF
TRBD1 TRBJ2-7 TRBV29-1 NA TGCAGCGCTGGGCAGGGGGTGAGCTACGAGCAGTACTTC CSAGQGVSYEQYF
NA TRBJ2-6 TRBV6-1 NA TGTGCCAGCAGTGAATTGAGGGCTGGGGCCAACGTCCTGACTTTC CASSELRAGANVLTF